The clone carrying this T cell receptor (beta chain) was observed a handful of times. Its antigen is unidentified. TCRdb recomputed calls from the reads with MiXCR, one row per CDR3 protein. This table holds about 180,000 distinct CDR3 sequences, approximately 14% found once. The data derive from a study of T cell repertoires in cytomegalovirus infection. Study-level background: Both a matching HLA type and CMV infection were indicated by public TCR beta signatures.

Study results and caveats: CMV-specific TCR beta clonotypes restricted by HLA-C dominated the ex vivo response.

The clonotype originates from a human donor in good health (CMV status not recorded). Some clones in this sample may be carry-over from other donors' samples. Sequences were obtained from PBMCs.

CDR3 loop: CAISAPLGSGNYGYTF. As DNA, the CDR3 is TGTGCCATCAGTGCCCCTCTGGGGTCGGGGAACTATGGCTACACCTTC. This rearrangement joins TRBV10-3 to TRBJ1-2; D remains unclear. CDR1 ENHRY and CDR2 SYGVKD come from the germline V gene. The CDR3 runs 16 residues. V lost 4 bases and J 2 bases, leaving 17 bases between the germline ends.